This is a list of T cell receptor beta chains from one sample in a study of cytomegalovirus exposure and HLA in healthy donors. TCRdb's copy holds only in-frame clones and misses some; the assay was immunoSEQ multiplex PCR. The sample has 150,000 to 200,000 clones, approximately 80% seen once. Sequenced: PBMCs. The receptors derive from a male donor in good health and CMV-seronegative. The CDR3 runs from the conserved cysteine through the conserved F or W. The order of the fields is clone size, V gene, J gene, D gene, CDR3 protein, CDR3 DNA. A D gene is named only where the DNA matches it firmly. Only part of the rows carry a size: once, few, many, or a class if the clone is expanded.

clone_size: -; v_call: TRBV28; j_call: TRBJ1-2; d_call: -; cdr3_aa: CASSLLQGPGYTF; cdr3_nt: TGTGCCAGCAGTTTGTTACAGGGTCCTGGCTACACCTTC
clone_size: -; v_call: TRBV6-1; j_call: TRBJ1-5; d_call: -; cdr3_aa: CASSEERLRPQHF; cdr3_nt: TGTGCCAGCAGTGAGGAGAGGTTACGACCCCAGCATTTT
clone_size: few; v_call: TRBV10-3; j_call: TRBJ2-7; d_call: TRBD1; cdr3_aa: CAISESRDRGEQYF; cdr3_nt: TGTGCCATCAGTGAGTCCCGGGACAGGGGAGAGCAGTACTTC
clone_size: -; v_call: TRBV12-5; j_call: TRBJ1-1; d_call: -; cdr3_aa: CASGLVPGMGHTEAFF; cdr3_nt: TGTGCTAGTGGTTTGGTACCAGGGATGGGTCACACTGAAGCTTTCTTT
clone_size: -; v_call: TRBV2; j_call: TRBJ2-2; d_call: -; cdr3_aa: CASRARSTGELFF; cdr3_nt: TGTGCCAGCAGGGCCCGAAGCACCGGGGAGCTGTTTTTT
clone_size: -; v_call: TRBV7-8; j_call: TRBJ2-1; d_call: TRBD2; cdr3_aa: CASSPSTSGAGYNEQFF; cdr3_nt: TGTGCCAGCAGCCCTAGCACTAGCGGGGCGGGTTACAATGAGCAGTTCTTC
clone_size: -; v_call: TRBV7-2; j_call: TRBJ2-7; d_call: -; cdr3_aa: CASSPGTGAYEQYF; cdr3_nt: TGTGCCAGCAGCCCCGGGACTGGAGCCTACGAGCAGTACTTC
clone_size: -; v_call: TRBV9; j_call: TRBJ2-7; d_call: -; cdr3_aa: CASSASTGFPVGPSEQYF; cdr3_nt: TGTGCCAGCAGCGCCTCGACCGGATTCCCGGTCGGTCCTAGCGAGCAGTACTTC
clone_size: once; v_call: TRBV5-4; j_call: TRBJ2-5; d_call: TRBD2; cdr3_aa: CASSLPGGETQYF; cdr3_nt: TGTGCCAGCAGCCTTCCGGGAGGCGAGACCCAGTACTTC
clone_size: -; v_call: TRBV5-1; j_call: TRBJ2-3; d_call: -; cdr3_aa: CASSLQDFPDTQYF; cdr3_nt: TGCGCCAGCAGCTTGCAGGACTTCCCAGATACGCAGTATTTT
clone_size: -; v_call: TRBV7-8; j_call: TRBJ1-3; d_call: -; cdr3_aa: CASSLGRGRGNTIYF; cdr3_nt: TGTGCCAGCAGCTTAGGTAGGGGCCGCGGAAACACCATATATTTT
clone_size: -; v_call: TRBV9; j_call: TRBJ2-2; d_call: TRBD2; cdr3_aa: CASSKGLAGATNTGELFF; cdr3_nt: TGTGCCAGCAGCAAGGGACTAGCGGGGGCCACGAACACCGGGGAGCTGTTTTTT
clone_size: -; v_call: TRBV4-3; j_call: TRBJ2-1; d_call: TRBD2; cdr3_aa: CASSQDLGDSSGRMEQFF; cdr3_nt: TGCGCCAGCAGCCAAGATCTAGGTGACAGCAGCGGGAGAATGGAGCAGTTCTTC
clone_size: -; v_call: TRBV15; j_call: TRBJ2-7; d_call: TRBD1; cdr3_aa: CATRGSTGRAYEQYF; cdr3_nt: TGTGCCACCAGAGGATCGACAGGGCGCGCCTACGAGCAGTACTTC
clone_size: -; v_call: TRBV7-9; j_call: TRBJ2-3; d_call: -; cdr3_aa: CASSLGTDGADTQYF; cdr3_nt: TGTGCCAGCAGCTTAGGGACTGACGGCGCAGATACGCAGTATTTT
clone_size: -; v_call: TRBV5-1; j_call: TRBJ2-3; d_call: TRBD2; cdr3_aa: CASSAGLAVDTQYF; cdr3_nt: TGCGCCAGCAGCGCGGGACTAGCGGTAGATACGCAGTATTTT
clone_size: -; v_call: TRBV5-6; j_call: TRBJ2-3; d_call: -; cdr3_aa: CASSLAGDTQYF; cdr3_nt: TGTGCCAGCAGCTTGGCGGGGGATACGCAGTATTTT
clone_size: -; v_call: TRBV28; j_call: TRBJ1-2; d_call: -; cdr3_aa: CASSSVEPAGYTF; cdr3_nt: TGTGCCAGCAGTTCCGTGGAGCCCGCCGGCTACACCTTC
clone_size: -; v_call: TRBV6-5; j_call: TRBJ2-4; d_call: -; cdr3_aa: CASSYSGGAAKNIQYF; cdr3_nt: TGTGCCAGCAGTTACTCCGGGGGAGCGGCCAAAAACATTCAGTACTTC
clone_size: -; v_call: TRBV2; j_call: TRBJ1-1; d_call: -; cdr3_aa: CASSRGTVEAFF; cdr3_nt: TGTGCCAGCAGTCGTGGTACAGTTGAAGCTTTCTTT
clone_size: -; v_call: TRBV9; j_call: TRBJ1-2; d_call: TRBD1; cdr3_aa: CASSVAGQGVTNYGYTF; cdr3_nt: TGTGCCAGCAGCGTAGCGGGACAGGGGGTCACTAACTATGGCTACACCTTC
clone_size: -; v_call: TRBV15; j_call: TRBJ2-5; d_call: -; cdr3_aa: CATSRGPKFYQETQYF; cdr3_nt: TGTGCCACCAGCAGGGGGCCCAAGTTTTACCAAGAGACCCAGTACTTC
clone_size: -; v_call: TRBV15; j_call: TRBJ2-7; d_call: TRBD1; cdr3_aa: CATSSLRGPYEQYF; cdr3_nt: TGTGCCACCAGCAGTCTTAGGGGGCCTTACGAGCAGTACTTC
clone_size: few; v_call: TRBV29-1; j_call: TRBJ1-3; d_call: -; cdr3_aa: CSAYSGNTIYF; cdr3_nt: TGCAGCGCGTACTCTGGAAACACCATATATTTT
clone_size: -; v_call: TRBV5-1; j_call: TRBJ1-4; d_call: -; cdr3_aa: CASSLGPQVANEKLFF; cdr3_nt: TGCGCCAGCAGCTTGGGCCCACAGGTCGCTAATGAAAAACTGTTTTTT
clone_size: once; v_call: TRBV15; j_call: TRBJ2-5; d_call: -; cdr3_aa: CATSRDLGSQETQYF; cdr3_nt: TGTGCCACCAGCAGAGATCTCGGGTCCCAAGAGACCCAGTACTTC
clone_size: once; v_call: TRBV10-3; j_call: TRBJ2-3; d_call: -; cdr3_aa: CAIRAPSGADTQYF; cdr3_nt: TGTGCCATCAGAGCGCCCTCAGGGGCCGATACGCAGTATTTT